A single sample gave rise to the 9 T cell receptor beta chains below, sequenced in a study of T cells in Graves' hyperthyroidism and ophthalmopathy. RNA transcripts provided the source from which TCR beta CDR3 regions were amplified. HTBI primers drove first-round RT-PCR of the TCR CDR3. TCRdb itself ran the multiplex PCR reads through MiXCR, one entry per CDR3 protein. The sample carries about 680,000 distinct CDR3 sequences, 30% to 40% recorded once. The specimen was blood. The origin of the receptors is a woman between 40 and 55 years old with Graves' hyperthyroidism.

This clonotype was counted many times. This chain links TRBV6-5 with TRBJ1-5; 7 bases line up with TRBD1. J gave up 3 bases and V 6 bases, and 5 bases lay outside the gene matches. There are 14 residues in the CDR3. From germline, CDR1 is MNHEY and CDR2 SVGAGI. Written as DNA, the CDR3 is TGTGCCAGCAGCCAGACAGGGAACAATCAGCCCCAGCATTTT. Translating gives CASSQTGNNQPQHF.

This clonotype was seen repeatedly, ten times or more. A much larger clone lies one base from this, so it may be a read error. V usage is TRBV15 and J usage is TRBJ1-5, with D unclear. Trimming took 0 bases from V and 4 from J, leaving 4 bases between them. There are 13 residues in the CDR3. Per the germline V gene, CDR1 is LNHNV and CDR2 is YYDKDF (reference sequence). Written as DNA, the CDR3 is TGTGCCACCAGCAGAGATGGGAATCAGCCCCAGCATTTT. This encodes CATSRDGNQPQHF. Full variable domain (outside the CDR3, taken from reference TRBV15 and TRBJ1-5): DAMVIQNPRYQVTQFGKPVTLSCSQTLNHNVMYWYQQKSSQAPKLLFHYYDKDFNNEADTPDNFQSRRPNTSFCFLDIRSPGLGDTAMYLCATSRDGNQPQHFGDGTRLSIL.

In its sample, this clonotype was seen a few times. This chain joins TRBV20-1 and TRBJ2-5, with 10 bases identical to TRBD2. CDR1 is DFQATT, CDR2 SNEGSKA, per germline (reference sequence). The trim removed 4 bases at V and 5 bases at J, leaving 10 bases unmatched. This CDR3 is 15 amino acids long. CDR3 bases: TGCAGTGCTATGGGGCTAGCGGGGGTAGTCGAGACCCAGTACTTC. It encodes CSAMGLAGVVETQYF.

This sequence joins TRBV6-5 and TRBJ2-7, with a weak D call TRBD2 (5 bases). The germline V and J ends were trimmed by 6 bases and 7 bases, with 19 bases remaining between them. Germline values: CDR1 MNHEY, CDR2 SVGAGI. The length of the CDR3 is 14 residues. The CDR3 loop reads CASSFLPEGGEQYF. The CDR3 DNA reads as TGTGCCAGCAGCTTCTTACCCGAGGGTGGGGAGCAGTACTTC.

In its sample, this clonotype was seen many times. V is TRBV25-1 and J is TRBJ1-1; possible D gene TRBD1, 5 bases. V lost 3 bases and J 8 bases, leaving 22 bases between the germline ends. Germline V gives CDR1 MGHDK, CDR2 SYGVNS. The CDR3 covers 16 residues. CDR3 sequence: CASSDWAAGHLNEAFF. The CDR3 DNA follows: TGTGCCAGCAGTGATTGGGCGGCAGGACACCTTAACGAAGCTTTCTTT.

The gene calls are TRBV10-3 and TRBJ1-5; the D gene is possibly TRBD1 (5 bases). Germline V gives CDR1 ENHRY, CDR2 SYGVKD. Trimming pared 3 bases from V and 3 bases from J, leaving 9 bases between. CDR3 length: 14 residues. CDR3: CAISDSGNNQPQHF. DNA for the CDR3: TGTGCCATCAGTGATTCAGGGAACAATCAGCCCCAGCATTTT.

CDR3 DNA sequence: TGTGCCAGCAGCTTGGACAGGGCCCAGAGGACTGAAGCTTTCTTT. The encoded protein is CASSLDRAQRTEAFF. This chain uses TRBV5-4 with TRBJ1-1, with D possibly being TRBD1 (6 bases). Trimming took 0 bases from V and 5 from J, leaving 14 bases between them. The CDR3 sequence is 15 residues long. From germline, CDR1 is SGHNT and CDR2 YYREEE (reference sequence). The full variable domain, rest sourced from reference TRBV5-4 and TRBJ1-1, is ETGVTQSPTHLIKTRGQQVTLRCSSQSGHNTVSWYQQALGQGPQFIFQYYREEENGRGNFPPRFSGLQFPNYSSELNVNALELDDSALYLCASSLDRAQRTEAFFGQGTRLTVV.

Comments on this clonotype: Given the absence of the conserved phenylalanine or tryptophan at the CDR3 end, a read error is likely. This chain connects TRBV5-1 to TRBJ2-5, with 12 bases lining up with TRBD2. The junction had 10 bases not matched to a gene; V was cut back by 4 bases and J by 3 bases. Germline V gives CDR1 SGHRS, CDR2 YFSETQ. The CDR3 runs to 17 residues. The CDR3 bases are TGCGCCAGCAGCATCGGCCTCCTAGCGGGAGGGGAAGAGACCCAGTACCTC. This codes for CASSIGLLAGGEETQYL.

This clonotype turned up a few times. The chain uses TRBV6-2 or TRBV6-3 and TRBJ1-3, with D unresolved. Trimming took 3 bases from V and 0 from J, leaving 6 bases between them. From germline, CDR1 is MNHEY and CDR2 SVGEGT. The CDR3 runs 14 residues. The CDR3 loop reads CASSYLSSGNTIYF. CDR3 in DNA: TGTGCCAGCAGTTATTTGAGCTCTGGAAACACCATATATTTT.